This entry describes one T cell receptor (beta chain). The antigen it recognizes is unknown. No base qualities exist here, and no much larger clone lies one base off it. This specimen belongs to a study of shared clonotypes between healthy human individuals (dated by TCRdb to 2020 to 2021). Turning to the overall study: The cohort included a few men and a couple of women between 18 and 49 years of age. Between about 0.8 and 8.9 billion PBMCs per donor were obtained by leukapheresis. Different laboratories and diverse techniques were used to prepare libraries and sequence TCR repertoires, to increase sequencing depth and limit assay-specific biases. The study deeply sequenced blood TCR repertoires of about 5 healthy adults to estimate repertoire size and the extent of clonotype sharing between individuals. Per donor, three plates each were used for CD4 naive and CD4 memory, two for CD8 naive, and one for CD8 memory.

Using the deep immunoSEQ assay, TCR CDR3 regions were amplified from genomic DNA by multiplex PCR. Extracted genomic DNA from each cell subset was spread evenly across all wells of several immunoSEQ 96-well plates, with each plate serving as a replicate. Each replicate PCR for sorted subsets received about 210 ng genomic DNA, equal to tens of thousands of T cell genomes. Purified libraries were measured with a Qubit 3.0 fluorometer, size-checked on a Bioanalyzer 2100, and measured again with the KAPA Library Quantification kit. Each immunoSEQ 96-well plate was sequenced on its own single-read 150-cycle Illumina NextSeq 550 flow cell. Regarding the original processing steps: Because only junctional sequences without quality scores were contained in the immunoSEQ output, filtering matching that applied to full-length reads could not be performed. Sequences were annotated with PyIR, a Python wrapper for IgBLAST v1.9, and V/J genes and CDR3 were assigned using IMGT germline references. Reads were filtered out if the reads had weak V/J assignments (E-value above 1e-6), no CDR3, stop codons, out-of-frame junctions, or ambiguous translated residues. V3J clonotypes were defined by identical inferred V gene, J gene, and CDR3 amino acid sequence. Percentage overlap between repertoires was computed as shared unique clonotypes divided by the size of the smaller repertoire. RTK rarefaction, the Chao1 estimator, and Recon v2.1 estimates of unobserved clonotypes were used to assess repertoire richness. Generation probabilities for all TCRbeta clonotypes obtained by the gDNA method from several donors were computed using OLGA. Entries here come from immuneACCESS through TCRdb and include only in-frame sequences with V and J called. Some clones fail to appear in such tables; in the studies checked, an unresolved V gene covers under half of the shortfall, and the cause of the remainder is unknown. V, J and clone size are those of that table, while D and trimming were read from the DNA. This sample is represented by over 850,000 clones; around 78% of them were singletons. Approximately 0.5% of the sample is held by the ten biggest clonotypes.

The donors were healthy, HIV-negative adults with no recently reported acute infections or vaccinations. Only Caucasian adults living in Nashville, Tennessee, USA were represented among the donors. CD4+ T cells were enriched by magnetic negative selection, after which naive cells were positively selected on CD45RA and the negative fraction was taken as the memory subset. Blood was obtained by leukapheresis, after which PBMCs were separated by Ficoll-Histopaque density gradient centrifugation and cryopreserved in liquid nitrogen vapor phase. Analytical flow cytometry was used to check the purity and quantity of each magnetically sorted T cell population. Genomic DNA was isolated from each sorted fraction and quantified by UV absorbance on a Nanodrop 2000c. Findings and caveats that apply to the study as a whole: The small number of donors limited the genetic and exposure-history diversity represented. Even with the large sequencing depth, rarefaction of the sorted-subset datasets indicated that sequencing was incomplete. When several donors were compared, the shared fraction of clonotypes was around 4.6% for naive CD4, roughly 3.4% for naive CD8, more than 2% for memory CD4, and approximately 0.4% for memory CD8. Clonotypes shared by all four sorted-subset donors showed higher generation probabilities than non-shared clonotypes. Sampling was limited to blood, and TCR repertoires in tissue likely differ from TCR repertoires in blood. Estimated clonotype richness was generally larger for naive than for memory subsets. Pairwise subsampling led to the expectation that sequencing depth would affect the degree of clonotype sharing among donors.

At the junction V is shortened by 2 bases and J by 3 bases, with 11 bases in between. For CDR1 and CDR2, the germline V gene lists SGHRS and YFSETQ. The CDR3, cysteine through phenylalanine, is 14 amino acids long. The only DNA kept is the CDR3, 42 bases in frame from the first base. The rearranged chain carries TRBV5-1 and TRBJ2-5; no confident D gene assignment can be made. The sample was memory CD4+ T cells from PBMCs. The intended sense of this specimen's cell subset or site label: CD45RA-negative fraction. This TCR was recovered from a man aged 18 to 35 in good health. Some clones in this sample may be carry-over from other donors' samples. The DNA reads as follows: TGCGCCAGCAGCTTTCGGGCAGGAAAAGAGACCCAGTACTTC. Its translation reads: CASSFRAGKETQYF.